What follows describes a single T cell receptor (beta chain). These data come from a study of blood T cell repertoires in COVID-19. Study as a whole: Researchers got acute and convalescent COVID-19 samples from the United States, Italy and Spain.

The Seattle site enrolled patients during active infection and followed them longitudinally. Trimming shortened V by 0 bases and J by 2 bases, and 16 bases separated the two germline ends. The CDR3 loop spans 17 amino acids. Germline values: CDR1 SGDLS, CDR2 YYNGEE. Authors' data handling: Scientists estimated how many nucleated cells there were by amplifying reference gene primers. The repertoire was sequenced with immunoSEQ multiplex PCR; TCRdb's copy has only in-frame clones and lacks some. V and J calls and clone size are those listed in that table; D and trimming were worked out from the DNA. The repertoire has fewer than 350,000 clones, roughly 86% of them found once; the top ten carry roughly a tenth.

Specimen: peripheral blood. V usage is TRBV9 and J usage is TRBJ2-3; D possibly corresponds to TRBD1 (5 bases). The TCR comes from a man under 40 with COVID-19, enrolled during active disease. In DNA, the CDR3 is TGTGCCAGCAGCGTAGCGGCCCAGGGATTATACACAGATACGCAGTATTTT. Amino acid sequence: CASSVAAQGLYTDTQYF.